Listed below are T cell receptor beta chains from one sample, sequenced in a study of radiotherapy plus CTLA-4 blockade in lung cancer. Clones were read by immunoSEQ multiplex PCR, and TCRdb kept only the in-frame ones, dropping some. The sample gives around 77,000 clones, 70% to 80% of which show up once; roughly a tenth is in the top ten. The sample in question was peripheral blood, obtained from a patient treated with radiotherapy plus ipilimumab. These receptors were collected from a human donor with non-small cell lung cancer whose response to radiotherapy plus ipilimumab could not be evaluated. CDR3s include the opening cysteine and the closing phenylalanine or tryptophan. Fields, in order: CDR3 protein, CDR3 DNA, J gene, clone size, D gene, V gene. A D gene is named only where the DNA matches it firmly. Size tells how often a clone was seen (once, few, many) or the class of an expanded clone, and some rows leave it out.

CDR3aa: CASRGGTQYF; CDR3nt: TGTGCCAGCCGCGGTGGTACGCAGTATTTT; j_gene: TRBJ2-3; abundance: NA; d_gene: NA; v_gene: TRBV2
CDR3aa: CASSWGQGGSGELFF; CDR3nt: TGTGCCAGCAGCTGGGGCCAGGGGGGCTCCGGGGAGCTGTTTTTT; j_gene: TRBJ2-2; abundance: NA; d_gene: NA; v_gene: TRBV5-6
CDR3aa: CASSPRGLAGGTTDTQYF; CDR3nt: TGCGCCAGCAGCCCTCGGGGGCTAGCGGGGGGAACCACAGATACGCAGTATTTT; j_gene: TRBJ2-3; abundance: NA; d_gene: TRBD2; v_gene: TRBV5-1
CDR3aa: CASSQDRLVGGYTF; CDR3nt: TGCGCCAGCAGCCAAGATCGGCTCGTCGGGGGCTACACCTTC; j_gene: TRBJ1-2; abundance: NA; d_gene: NA; v_gene: TRBV4-1
CDR3aa: CASSQDLSGAPYEQYF; CDR3nt: TGCGCCAGCAGCCAAGATCTCAGCGGGGCCCCCTACGAGCAGTACTTC; j_gene: TRBJ2-7; abundance: NA; d_gene: TRBD2; v_gene: TRBV7-2
CDR3aa: CASSYRRTQYF; CDR3nt: TGTGCCAGCAGTTATAGGAGGACCCAGTACTTC; j_gene: TRBJ2-5; abundance: NA; d_gene: NA; v_gene: TRBV6-5
CDR3aa: CASSFMEAGELFF; CDR3nt: TGCGCCAGCAGCTTTATGGAGGCCGGGGAGCTGTTTTTT; j_gene: TRBJ2-2; abundance: NA; d_gene: NA; v_gene: TRBV5-1
CDR3aa: CASKGQSGGYEQYF; CDR3nt: TGTGCCAGTAAAGGACAGAGCGGTGGTTACGAGCAGTACTTC; j_gene: TRBJ2-7; abundance: many; d_gene: NA; v_gene: TRBV19
CDR3aa: CASSYSDRNTEAFF; CDR3nt: TGTGCCAGCAGTTACTCGGACAGGAACACTGAAGCTTTCTTT; j_gene: TRBJ1-1; abundance: NA; d_gene: NA; v_gene: TRBV6-5
CDR3aa: CASSLSQGWGYNSPLHF; CDR3nt: TGTGCCAGCAGTTTAAGTCAGGGATGGGGTTATAATTCACCCCTCCACTTT; j_gene: TRBJ1-6; abundance: once; d_gene: NA; v_gene: TRBV27
CDR3aa: CASSYARANEQFF; CDR3nt: TGTGCCAGCAGTTACGCGCGGGCCAATGAGCAGTTCTTC; j_gene: TRBJ2-1; abundance: NA; d_gene: NA; v_gene: TRBV6-5
CDR3aa: CASSHLPGQRRGYTF; CDR3nt: TGTGCCAGCAGCCATCTTCCGGGACAGAGAAGAGGCTACACCTTC; j_gene: TRBJ1-2; abundance: few; d_gene: TRBD1; v_gene: TRBV7-8
CDR3aa: CASSYTGVQDGYTF; CDR3nt: TGTGCCAGCAGCTATACAGGGGTTCAGGATGGCTACACCTTC; j_gene: TRBJ1-2; abundance: NA; d_gene: TRBD1; v_gene: TRBV25-1
CDR3aa: CASSSLGGNTEAFF; CDR3nt: TGTGCCAGCAGCTCATTGGGGGGGAACACTGAAGCTTTCTTT; j_gene: TRBJ1-1; abundance: few; d_gene: NA; v_gene: TRBV7-3
CDR3aa: CASSPLAGSYNSPLHF; CDR3nt: TGTGCCAGCAGCCCTCTTGCGGGCTCCTATAATTCACCCCTCCACTTT; j_gene: TRBJ1-6; abundance: NA; d_gene: NA; v_gene: TRBV7-9
CDR3aa: CASSSQSTSGLQAEQFF; CDR3nt: TGCGCCAGCAGCTCCCAATCGACTAGCGGACTACAAGCTGAGCAGTTCTTC; j_gene: TRBJ2-1; abundance: NA; d_gene: TRBD2; v_gene: TRBV5-1
CDR3aa: CASSSLGGETNEKLFF; CDR3nt: TGTGCCAGCAGCTCCCTTGGAGGCGAAACTAATGAAAAACTGTTTTTT; j_gene: TRBJ1-4; abundance: once; d_gene: NA; v_gene: TRBV7-8
CDR3aa: CASSAGGPYYGYTF; CDR3nt: TGTGCCAGCAGTGCCGGCGGTCCCTACTATGGCTACACCTTC; j_gene: TRBJ1-2; abundance: NA; d_gene: NA; v_gene: TRBV2
CDR3aa: CASSRGGGTDTQYF; CDR3nt: TGTGCCAGCAGTAGAGGGGGGGGCACAGATACGCAGTATTTT; j_gene: TRBJ2-3; abundance: once; d_gene: NA; v_gene: TRBV7-3
CDR3aa: CASSQGGINQPQHF; CDR3nt: TGTGCCAGCAGCCAAGGAGGGATTAATCAGCCCCAGCATTTT; j_gene: TRBJ1-5; abundance: NA; d_gene: NA; v_gene: TRBV14
CDR3aa: CASRDDRRRPEAFF; CDR3nt: TGCGCCAGCAGAGACGACAGGCGGCGGCCTGAAGCTTTCTTT; j_gene: TRBJ1-1; abundance: NA; d_gene: NA; v_gene: TRBV10-2
CDR3aa: CARSLASEAGARGNEQFF; CDR3nt: TGTGCCAGAAGCTTAGCGTCTGAAGCGGGAGCGCGCGGCAATGAGCAGTTCTTC; j_gene: TRBJ2-1; abundance: NA; d_gene: NA; v_gene: TRBV7-5
CDR3aa: CASSFSENTGELFF; CDR3nt: TGTGCCAGTAGTTTCAGCGAGAACACCGGGGAGCTGTTTTTT; j_gene: TRBJ2-2; abundance: NA; d_gene: NA; v_gene: TRBV19
CDR3aa: CASRQTDRGVNQPQHF; CDR3nt: TGTGCCAGTAGACAAACAGACAGGGGGGTCAATCAGCCCCAGCATTTT; j_gene: TRBJ1-5; abundance: NA; d_gene: TRBD1; v_gene: TRBV19
CDR3aa: CASSITGRDYYEQYF; CDR3nt: TGTGCCAGTAGTATTACAGGGAGAGACTACTACGAGCAGTACTTC; j_gene: TRBJ2-7; abundance: once; d_gene: NA; v_gene: TRBV19
CDR3aa: CSAPGLGNNEQFF; CDR3nt: TGCAGCGCTCCGGGACTAGGGAACAATGAGCAGTTCTTC; j_gene: TRBJ2-1; abundance: few; d_gene: TRBD2; v_gene: TRBV29-1
CDR3aa: CASSLASGGEETQYF; CDR3nt: TGTGCCAGCAGCTTAGCTAGCGGAGGGGAAGAGACCCAGTACTTC; j_gene: TRBJ2-5; abundance: many; d_gene: NA; v_gene: TRBV7-7
CDR3aa: CASARGGTYEQYF; CDR3nt: TGTGCCAGCGCCAGGGGCGGAACCTACGAGCAGTACTTC; j_gene: TRBJ2-7; abundance: NA; d_gene: NA; v_gene: TRBV28
CDR3aa: CASSQDLQWQGYEQYF; CDR3nt: TGCGCCAGCAGCCAAGATTTACAGTGGCAGGGGTACGAGCAGTACTTC; j_gene: TRBJ2-7; abundance: many; d_gene: NA; v_gene: TRBV4-3
CDR3aa: CASSQGALGNTEAFF; CDR3nt: TGTGCCAGTTCTCAGGGGGCGCTGGGGAACACTGAAGCTTTCTTT; j_gene: TRBJ1-1; abundance: NA; d_gene: TRBD1; v_gene: TRBV19
CDR3aa: CASSLSRDYQSLQETQYF; CDR3nt: TGTGCCAGCAGCTTATCCCGGGACTACCAAAGCCTCCAAGAGACCCAGTACTTC; j_gene: TRBJ2-5; abundance: NA; d_gene: TRBD2; v_gene: TRBV7-9
CDR3aa: CSVEDPLMNTEAFF; CDR3nt: TGCAGCGTTGAAGATCCCCTTATGAACACTGAAGCTTTCTTT; j_gene: TRBJ1-1; abundance: few; d_gene: NA; v_gene: TRBV29-1
CDR3aa: CASSPLDRGRGEQYF; CDR3nt: TGTGCCAGTAGCCCTCTGGACAGGGGGCGGGGAGAGCAGTACTTC; j_gene: TRBJ2-7; abundance: NA; d_gene: TRBD1; v_gene: TRBV19
CDR3aa: CAWSSWREDYQETQYF; CDR3nt: TGTGCCTGGAGCAGCTGGCGGGAGGACTACCAAGAGACCCAGTACTTC; j_gene: TRBJ2-5; abundance: NA; d_gene: TRBD2; v_gene: TRBV30
CDR3aa: CASSQFGGQYNSPLHF; CDR3nt: TGTGCCAGCAGCCAATTCGGGGGTCAGTATAATTCACCCCTCCACTTT; j_gene: TRBJ1-6; abundance: NA; d_gene: NA; v_gene: TRBV14
CDR3aa: CASSLSAVGTGTFYGYTF; CDR3nt: TGTGCCAGCAGTTTATCCGCCGTTGGGACAGGGACATTTTATGGCTACACCTTC; j_gene: TRBJ1-2; abundance: NA; d_gene: TRBD1; v_gene: TRBV27
CDR3aa: CASSLEPGPSYEQYF; CDR3nt: TGTGCCAGCAGCTTAGAGCCAGGGCCTTCCTACGAGCAGTACTTC; j_gene: TRBJ2-7; abundance: once; d_gene: NA; v_gene: TRBV11-2
CDR3aa: CASRPGTGLREQYF; CDR3nt: TGTGCCAGCAGACCGGGGACTGGCCTTCGGGAGCAGTACTTC; j_gene: TRBJ2-7; abundance: NA; d_gene: NA; v_gene: TRBV6-5
CDR3aa: CASSALYGYTF; CDR3nt: TGTGCCAGCAGCGCCCTCTATGGCTACACCTTC; j_gene: TRBJ1-2; abundance: NA; d_gene: NA; v_gene: TRBV9
CDR3aa: CASSLEGLAGGTGELFF; CDR3nt: TGTGCCAGCAGCTTGGAGGGACTAGCGGGTGGTACCGGGGAGCTGTTTTTT; j_gene: TRBJ2-2; abundance: few; d_gene: TRBD2; v_gene: TRBV5-4
CDR3aa: CASSQLAGTNEQFF; CDR3nt: TGTGCCAGCAGCCAGCTAGCGGGAACCAATGAGCAGTTCTTC; j_gene: TRBJ2-1; abundance: NA; d_gene: TRBD2; v_gene: TRBV4-2
CDR3aa: CASSRGQAPAEPQHF; CDR3nt: TGTGCCAGTAGCCGAGGACAGGCCCCGGCGGAGCCCCAGCATTTT; j_gene: TRBJ1-5; abundance: few; d_gene: TRBD1; v_gene: TRBV19
CDR3aa: CASAIGTSGTDTQYF; CDR3nt: TGCGCCAGCGCTATCGGGACTAGCGGAACAGATACGCAGTATTTT; j_gene: TRBJ2-3; abundance: once; d_gene: TRBD2; v_gene: TRBV4-3
CDR3aa: CASSNRGLGGNTIYF; CDR3nt: TGTGCCAGCAGCAACAGGGGGCTAGGTGGAAACACCATATATTTT; j_gene: TRBJ1-3; abundance: NA; d_gene: TRBD1; v_gene: TRBV5-6
CDR3aa: CASTSGLAGVLNTGELFF; CDR3nt: TGTGCCAGCACCTCGGGACTAGCGGGAGTTTTAAACACCGGGGAGCTGTTTTTT; j_gene: TRBJ2-2; abundance: NA; d_gene: TRBD2; v_gene: TRBV9
CDR3aa: CSVRTYEQYF; CDR3nt: TGCAGCGTTCGGACTTACGAGCAGTACTTC; j_gene: TRBJ2-7; abundance: NA; d_gene: NA; v_gene: TRBV29-1
CDR3aa: CASSSGTSGRASVETQYF; CDR3nt: TGTGCCAGCAGCTCCGGGACTAGCGGGAGGGCCTCCGTGGAGACCCAGTACTTC; j_gene: TRBJ2-5; abundance: NA; d_gene: TRBD2; v_gene: TRBV7-9
CDR3aa: CSGRRDGETQYF; CDR3nt: TGCAGCGGACGCAGGGATGGGGAGACCCAGTACTTC; j_gene: TRBJ2-5; abundance: NA; d_gene: NA; v_gene: TRBV29-1
CDR3aa: CASSIDRYTGELFF; CDR3nt: TGTGCCAGTAGTATAGACAGATACACCGGGGAGCTGTTTTTT; j_gene: TRBJ2-2; abundance: NA; d_gene: NA; v_gene: TRBV19
CDR3aa: CASRETVNTEAFF; CDR3nt: TGCGCCAGCAGGGAGACAGTGAACACTGAAGCTTTCTTT; j_gene: TRBJ1-1; abundance: few; d_gene: NA; v_gene: TRBV4-3
CDR3aa: CASSPAKGRGANVLTF; CDR3nt: TGTGCCAGCTCACCGGCTAAGGGGAGGGGGGCCAACGTCCTGACTTTC; j_gene: TRBJ2-6; abundance: NA; d_gene: NA; v_gene: TRBV18
CDR3aa: CASTRAAQRELFF; CDR3nt: TGTGCCAGCACCAGGGCGGCACAAAGGGAGCTGTTTTTT; j_gene: TRBJ2-2; abundance: NA; d_gene: NA; v_gene: TRBV11-2
CDR3aa: CSANANGKLFF; CDR3nt: TGCAGTGCTAATGCGAACGGAAAACTGTTTTTT; j_gene: TRBJ1-4; abundance: NA; d_gene: NA; v_gene: TRBV20-1
CDR3aa: CASSPGQGFGYTF; CDR3nt: TGTGCCAGCAGCCCCGGACAGGGTTTTGGCTACACCTTC; j_gene: TRBJ1-2; abundance: NA; d_gene: TRBD1; v_gene: TRBV7-2
CDR3aa: CASSLTRGTTEAFF; CDR3nt: TGTGCCAGCAGCTTAACGCGCGGAACCACTGAAGCTTTCTTT; j_gene: TRBJ1-1; abundance: NA; d_gene: NA; v_gene: TRBV7-3
CDR3aa: CASSRTGTGVTGELFF; CDR3nt: TGCGCCAGCAGCAGAACCGGGACAGGGGTAACCGGGGAGCTGTTTTTT; j_gene: TRBJ2-2; abundance: NA; d_gene: TRBD1; v_gene: TRBV5-1
CDR3aa: CAWRPPQGYTF; CDR3nt: TGTGCCTGGAGGCCCCCTCAGGGCTACACCTTC; j_gene: TRBJ1-2; abundance: NA; d_gene: NA; v_gene: TRBV30
CDR3aa: CATSRGDRVPDTF; CDR3nt: TGTGCCACCAGCAGAGGGGACAGGGTCCCTGACACCTTC; j_gene: TRBJ1-2; abundance: NA; d_gene: TRBD1; v_gene: TRBV15
CDR3aa: CSARAGNTIYF; CDR3nt: TGCAGTGCTAGGGCCGGAAACACCATATATTTT; j_gene: TRBJ1-3; abundance: few; d_gene: NA; v_gene: TRBV20-1
CDR3aa: CASSATGGNPGNQPQHF; CDR3nt: TGTGCCAGCAGCGCCACAGGGGGCAATCCTGGCAATCAGCCCCAGCATTTT; j_gene: TRBJ1-5; abundance: NA; d_gene: TRBD1; v_gene: TRBV5-6